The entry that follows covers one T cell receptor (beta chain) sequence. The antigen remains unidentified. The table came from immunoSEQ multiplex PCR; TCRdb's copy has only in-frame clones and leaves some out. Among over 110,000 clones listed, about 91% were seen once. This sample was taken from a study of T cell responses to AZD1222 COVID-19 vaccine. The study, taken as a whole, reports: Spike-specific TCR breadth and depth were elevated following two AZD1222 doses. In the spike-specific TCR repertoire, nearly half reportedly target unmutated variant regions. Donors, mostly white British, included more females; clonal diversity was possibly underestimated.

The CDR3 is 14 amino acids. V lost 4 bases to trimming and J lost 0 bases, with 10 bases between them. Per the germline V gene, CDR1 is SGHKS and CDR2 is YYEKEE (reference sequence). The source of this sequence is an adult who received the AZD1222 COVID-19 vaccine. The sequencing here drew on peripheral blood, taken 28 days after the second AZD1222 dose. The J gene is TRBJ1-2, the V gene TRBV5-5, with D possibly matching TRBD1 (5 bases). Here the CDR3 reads CASSPRQTNYGYTF. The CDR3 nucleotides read TGTGCCAGCAGCCCTCGACAGACTAACTATGGCTACACCTTC.